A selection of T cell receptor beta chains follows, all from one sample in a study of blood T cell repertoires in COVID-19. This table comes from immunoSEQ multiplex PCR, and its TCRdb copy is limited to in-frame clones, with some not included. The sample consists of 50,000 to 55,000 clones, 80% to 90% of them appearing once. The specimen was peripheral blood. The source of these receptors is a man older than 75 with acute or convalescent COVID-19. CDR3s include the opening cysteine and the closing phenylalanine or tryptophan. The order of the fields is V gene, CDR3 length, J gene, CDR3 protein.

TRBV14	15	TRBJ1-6	CASSLRDRGDSPLHF
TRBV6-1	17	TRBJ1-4	CASSERGTGQANEKLFF
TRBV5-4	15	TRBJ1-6	CASSRSQGANSPLHF
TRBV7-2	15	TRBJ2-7	CASSSGLAGIYEQYF
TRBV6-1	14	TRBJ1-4	CASSETGYREKLFF
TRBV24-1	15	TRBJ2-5	CATSDSLDGGETQYF
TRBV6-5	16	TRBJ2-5	CASSYSSGGAQETQYF
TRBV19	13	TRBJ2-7	CASSINWQGEQYF
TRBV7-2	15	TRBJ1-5	CASSLQDTSNQPQHF
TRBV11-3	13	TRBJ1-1	CASSLVGGGEAFF
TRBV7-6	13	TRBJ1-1	CASSQGENTEAFF
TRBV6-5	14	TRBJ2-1	CASSPGTGDNEQFF
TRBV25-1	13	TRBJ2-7	CASSKPGVYEQYF
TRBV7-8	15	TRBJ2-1	CASKGIGGPLNEQFF
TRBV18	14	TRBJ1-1	CASSPTGKNTEAFF
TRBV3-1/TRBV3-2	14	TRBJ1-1	CASSPWAENTEAFF
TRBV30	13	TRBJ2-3	CAWSAGGQDTQYF
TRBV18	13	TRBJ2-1	CATGTGVSNEQFF
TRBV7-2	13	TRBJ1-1	CASVRREITEAFF
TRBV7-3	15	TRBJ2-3	CASSLTSGVADTQYF
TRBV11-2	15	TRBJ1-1	CASSFGTGGETEAFF
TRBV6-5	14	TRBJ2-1	CASKGQGADSEQFF
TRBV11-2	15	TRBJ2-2	CASSSDRGLTGELFF
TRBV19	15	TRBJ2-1	CASSIGGGGYNEQFF
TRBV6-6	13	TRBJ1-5	CASKDRGVQPQHF
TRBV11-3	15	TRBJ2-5	CASSPGQGYQETQYF
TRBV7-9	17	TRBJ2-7	CASSSASISGGTYEQYF
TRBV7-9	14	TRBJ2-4	CASSLSDSTNIQYF
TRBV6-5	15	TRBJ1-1	CASSFQWGLLTEAFF
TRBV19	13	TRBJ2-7	CASSLTGMGEQYF
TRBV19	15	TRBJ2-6	CASSKQSSGANVLTF
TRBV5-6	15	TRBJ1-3	CASSLAPQGRNTIYF
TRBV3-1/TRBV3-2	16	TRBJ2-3	CASSHYSGLSTDTQYF
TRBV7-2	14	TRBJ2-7	CASSSTPGRTKQYF
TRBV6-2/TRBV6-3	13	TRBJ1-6	CASSPPPTGTLHF
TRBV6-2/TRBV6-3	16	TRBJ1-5	CASSYLAVWSNQPQHF
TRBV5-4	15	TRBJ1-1	CASSFNQGAVTEAFF
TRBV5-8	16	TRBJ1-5	CASSLSWGDPYQPQHF
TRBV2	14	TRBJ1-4	CASSAGGTNEKLFF
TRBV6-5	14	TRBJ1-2	CASTTDRVNYGYTF
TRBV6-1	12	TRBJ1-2	CASRGGGYGYTF
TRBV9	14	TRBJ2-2	CASSVKGAAGELFF
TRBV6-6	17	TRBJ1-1	CASSPRTGRGSNTEAFF
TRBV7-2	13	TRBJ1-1	CASSQILNTEAFF
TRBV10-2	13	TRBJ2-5	CASSVRQLETQYF
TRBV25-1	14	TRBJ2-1	CASSEGLASGEQFF
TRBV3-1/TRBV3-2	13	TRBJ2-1	CASSQEGDRGQFF
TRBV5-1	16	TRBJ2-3	CASSLNFADSTDTQYF
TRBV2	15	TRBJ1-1	CASSEVRQGITEAFF
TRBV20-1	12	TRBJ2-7	CSASNRAYEQYF
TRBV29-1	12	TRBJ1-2	CSAGAGTGGYTF
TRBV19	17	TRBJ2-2	CASSIKGQGVETGELFF
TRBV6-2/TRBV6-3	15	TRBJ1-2	CASSYSQGVDYGYTF
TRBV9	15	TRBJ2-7	CASSGPSGESYEQYF
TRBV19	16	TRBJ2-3	CASALDRDVSTDTQYF
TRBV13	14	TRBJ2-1	CASSFNRGHNEQFF
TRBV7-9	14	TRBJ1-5	CASSKTGPGQPQHF
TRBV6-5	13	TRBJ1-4	CASMGGFGEKLFF
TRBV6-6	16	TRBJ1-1	CASSKAGGQGNTEAFF
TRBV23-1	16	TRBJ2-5	CASSPGGQGRSETQYF